The next 3 T cell receptor beta chains were all read from a single sample in a study of T cell changes during pregnancy in multiple sclerosis. Sequencing used immunoSEQ multiplex PCR; TCRdb keeps in-frame clones, though not all of them. The data show roughly 89,000 clones, with over 85% seen just once and more than 1.5% held by the top ten. The sample in question was peripheral blood, obtained after pregnancy. These receptor sequences come from a female donor in good health, enrolled as a control in a pregnancy study.

CDR3 in amino acids: CASSYGGGLGTEAFF. CDR3 nucleotide sequence: TGTGCCAGCAGCTATGGTGGGGGGTTGGGCACTGAAGCTTTCTTT. The J gene is TRBJ1-1, the V gene TRBV9; possibly TRBD1 for D (5 bases). Germline V gene lookup returns CDR1 SGDLS and CDR2 YYNGEE. Between the trimmed V and J ends, which lost 4 bases and 4 bases, there was a span of 17 bases. The CDR3 is made up of 15 amino acids.

The chain joins TRBV5-8 to TRBJ1-3, with TRBD1 matching over 8 bases. J lost 2 bases, V lost 5 bases, and 6 bases had no gene match. In germline, CDR1 is SGHTS, CDR2 YDEGEE. The CDR3 length is 15 residues. CDR3 coding DNA: TGTGCCAGCAGGGCCCGGGACAGGACTGGAAACACCATATATTTT. This sequence encodes CASRARDRTGNTIYF.

This chain connects TRBV5-5 to TRBJ2-7, with 11 bases aligning to TRBD2. The CDR3 sequence is 15 residues long. V shed 3 bases, J shed 6 bases, and the junction held 8 bases outside the gene matches. The germline V gene encodes CDR1 SGHKS and CDR2 YYEKEE (reference sequence). CDR3 DNA sequence: TGTGCCAGCAGCTCCTTAGCGGGAGGGCCCTCCGAGCAGTACTTC. The encoded protein is CASSSLAGGPSEQYF. The full variable domain, rest sourced from reference TRBV5-5 and TRBJ2-7, is DAGVTQSPTHLIKTRGQQVTLRCSPISGHKSVSWYQQVLGQGPQFIFQYYEKEERGRGNFPDRFSARQFPNYSSELNVNALLLGDSALYLCASSSLAGGPSEQYFGPGTRLTVT.